These 11 T cell receptor beta chains were all obtained from the same sample, sequenced in a study of shared clonotypes between healthy human individuals. Selected positively for CCR7 and CD45RO-negative, naive CD8 cells excluded terminally differentiated effector memory CD45RA+ cells. Generated by immunoSEQ multiplex PCR, the TCRdb table keeps only in-frame clones and is missing some. The table records roughly 1,800,000 clones, approximately 95% of them present only once. Material for sequencing was naive CD8+ T cells sorted from blood. Every receptor here comes from a man younger than 30 in good health.

In the case of this clone: Other DNA sequences in the same sample also yield this CDR3. V usage is TRBV19 and J usage is TRBJ2-6; D unclear. Germline assignment: CDR1 LNHDA and CDR2 SQIVND (reference sequence). The V gene lost 3 bases and the J gene lost 0 bases, with 6 bases spanning the gap. This CDR3 comprises 15 residues. Here the CDR3 DNA reads TGTGCCAGTAGTATTTCGGGCTCTGGGGCCAACGTCCTGACTTTC. It codes for CASSISGSGANVLTF.

This rearrangement joins TRBV29-1 to TRBJ1-1; TRBD1 agrees at 7 bases. J was trimmed by 5 bases and V by 4 bases; bases with no gene match: 4. This CDR3 contains 12 residues. CDR1 is SQVTM, CDR2 ANQGSEA, per germline. The CDR3 DNA follows: TGCAGCGTTGTAGGGGGCAGGACTGAAGCTTTCTTT. Its protein product is CSVVGGRTEAFF.

This clone was recorded a few times. The chain carries TRBV13 and TRBJ2-4; 12 bases are shared with TRBD2. This CDR3 is 16 amino acids long. Trimming removed 2 bases from V and 5 bases from J; junction bases left unmatched: 4. Germline CDR1 is PRHDT and CDR2 is FYEKMQ (reference sequence). The CDR3 DNA reads TGTGCCAGCAGCTTACTAGCGGGGGGGCCTGAAAACATTCAGTACTTC. Translated, it gives CASSLLAGGPENIQYF.

The J gene is TRBJ2-5, the V gene TRBV2, with 10 bases identical to TRBD2. The germline V gene encodes CDR1 SNHLY and CDR2 FYNNEI. The length of the CDR3 is 17 residues. Trimming cost V 1 base and J 2 bases; bases outside gene matches: 7. The CDR3 spells CASSEVGGLAEQETQYF. The CDR3 nucleotides are TGTGCCAGCAGTGAAGTGGGCGGACTAGCGGAACAAGAGACCCAGTACTTC.

This chain joins TRBV6-5 and TRBJ2-2; D unclear. CDR1 and CDR2 from the germline V gene are MNHEY and SVGAGI. CDR3 length equals 14 residues. The germline V and J ends were trimmed by 6 bases and 3 bases, with 11 bases remaining between them. The CDR3 is CASRSQEYTGELFF. CDR3 in DNA: TGTGCCAGCAGGAGTCAAGAGTACACCGGGGAGCTGTTTTTT.

Of note for this clone: Its ends do not fully match the called genes, so a read error is possible. The J gene is TRBJ2-3, the V gene TRBV7-7; D is undetermined. Germline values: CDR1 SSHAT, CDR2 FNYEAQ (reference sequence). The CDR3 sequence is 13 residues long. The CDR3 DNA reads as TGTGCTAGCAGCCCCACTTTTTTAGATACGCAGTATTTT. This codes for CASSPTFLDTQYF.

The V call is TRBV5-6, the J call TRBJ2-7; a weak D match, TRBD2 (5 bases). The CDR3 is made up of 16 amino acids. Trimming took off 0 bases at V and 0 bases at J, with 13 bases between the two ends. The V gene's germline CDR1 is SGHDT and CDR2 YYEEEE. CDR3 bases: TGTGCCAGCAGCTTGGAGCGACATGGGAGCTCCTACGAGCAGTACTTC. Encoded protein: CASSLERHGSSYEQYF.

The chain couples TRBV9 to TRBJ2-3; D ambiguous. Germline V CDR1 and CDR2: SGDLS, YYNGEE. Deletions cut 2 bases from V and 0 bases from J, with 4 bases between. The CDR3 totals 13 residues. CDR3 loop: CASSVWSTDTQYF. The CDR3 DNA sequence: TGTGCCAGCAGCGTTTGGAGCACAGATACGCAGTATTTT.

The chain links TRBV10-3 to TRBJ2-7; TRBD1 might be the D (6 bases). Germline V CDR1 and CDR2: ENHRY, SYGVKD. This CDR3 spans 16 amino acids. V was pared by 6 bases and J by 5 bases, with 23 bases between. DNA for the CDR3: TGTGCCATCAGCGTACCGGACATGACAGGCCCAGACGAGCAGTACTTC. Its protein product is CAISVPDMTGPDEQYF.

A remark on this clone: Other DNA sequences of this sample code for an identical CDR3. This chain connects TRBV5-4 to TRBJ1-1; D uncertain. V shed 1 base and J shed 4 bases, with 8 bases lying between them. From germline, CDR1 is SGHNT and CDR2 YYREEE (reference sequence). This CDR3 spans 13 amino acids. The DNA for the CDR3 is TGTGCCAGCAGCTTGTCGGGAGGCACTGAAGCTTTCTTT. It is translated as CASSLSGGTEAFF.

The chain links TRBV10-3 to TRBJ2-2; D not resolved. The CDR3 covers 15 residues. CDR1 is ENHRY, CDR2 SYGVKD, per germline. V lost 3 bases and J 1 base, leaving 9 bases between the germline ends. This chain's CDR3 is CAISDYYRNTGELFF. In DNA form, the CDR3 reads TGTGCCATCAGTGACTACTACCGGAACACCGGGGAGCTGTTTTTT.